These T cell receptor beta chains were read from a single sample in a study of CD8 T cells in ankylosing spondylitis. TCRdb called the 5' RACE reads again in MiXCR, with one record for every CDR3 protein. The sample carries 250,000 to 300,000 distinct CDR3 sequences, 20% recorded once. Source material: blood, either unsorted or a sorted T cell fraction (not recorded which). Every receptor here comes from a male donor with ankylosing spondylitis or in good health (not recorded which). CDR3s include the opening cysteine and the closing phenylalanine or tryptophan. A D gene is named only where the DNA matches it firmly. Rows give clone size only sometimes, using once, few, many, or a class for an expanded clone.

TRBV10-3	TRBJ2-2	TRBD1	few	TGTGCCATCACTCGAGGGGACAGGGGGACCGGGGAGCTGTTTTTT	CAITRGDRGTGELFF
TRBV28	TRBJ2-3	TRBD1	NA	TGTGCCAGCAGTTTATTTACAGGGGGTCAGGATACGCAGTATTTT	CASSLFTGGQDTQYF
TRBV2	TRBJ2-3	TRBD2	NA	TGTGCCAGCACCGACGGGACTAGCGGATACACAGATACGCAGTATTTT	CASTDGTSGYTDTQYF
TRBV3-1	TRBJ1-5	NA	NA	TGTGCCAGCAGCCAAACAAATAGCAATCAGCCCCAGCATTTT	CASSQTNSNQPQHF
TRBV7-2	TRBJ2-1	NA	many	TGTGCCAGCAGCTTCCCCACAGCGGGTAGGACGAGGCGGTTCTTC	CASSFPTAGRTRRFF
TRBV20-1	TRBJ2-5	NA	few	TGCAGTGCTAGAGATTACCCTCAAGAGACCCAGTACTTC	CSARDYPQETQYF
TRBV13	TRBJ2-1	NA	few	TGTGCCAGCAGTCCCCCTGTGGGTGAGCAGTTCTTC	CASSPPVGEQFF
TRBV12-3/TRBV12-4	TRBJ2-2	NA	few	TGTGCCAGCAGAGACTCAGGGGTCCGCACCGGGGAGCTGTTTTTT	CASRDSGVRTGELFF
TRBV30	TRBJ2-3	TRBD2	many	TGTGCCTGGAGTCTTGGACTAGCGGGAACTTTCTCCTCAGCAGATACGCAGTATTTT	CAWSLGLAGTFSSADTQYF
TRBV7-3	TRBJ2-1	NA	many	TGTGCCAGCAGCCCGAGCTCCTACAATGAGCAGTTCTTC	CASSPSSYNEQFF